This entry lists 13 T cell receptor beta chains sequenced from one sample in a study of regulatory T cells in long-lasting Graves disease. Assembly of TCR beta libraries relied on iRepertoire HTBI primers together with Arm-PCR of CDR3 regions. One entry per CDR3 protein results from TCRdb running MiXCR on the multiplex PCR reads. The table has 320,000 or so distinct CDR3 sequences, 15% to 20% seen once; the top ten hold 38%. Time point given: newly diagnosed GD, antithyroid drugs for less than 3 months. RNA extracted from PBMCs served as the sequencing template. Sequenced material: peripheral blood mononuclear cells (PBMCs), taken at new diagnosis, from a patient treated with antithyroid drugs. Every receptor here comes from a female donor with Graves disease.

At least ten counts were recorded for this clonotype. The J gene is TRBJ1-5, the V gene TRBV28; 10 bases are a match to TRBD1. The CDR3 consists of 15 residues. Germline values: CDR1 MDHEN, CDR2 SYDVKM. V dropped 5 bases and J dropped 5; count of bases not matched to a gene: 6. CDR3 in amino acids: CASSAVDRGHQPQHF. For the CDR3, the DNA is TGTGCCAGCAGTGCAGTAGACAGGGGGCATCAGCCCCAGCATTTT.

This clonotype was seen ten or more times. The genes are TRBV7-2 and TRBJ2-7; possible D gene TRBD2, 5 bases. The V gene's germline CDR1 is SGHTA and CDR2 FQGNSA. V was pared by 5 bases and J by 2 bases, with 7 bases between. This CDR3 is 12 amino acids long. CDR3 sequence reads: CASSAGPYEQYF. DNA for the CDR3: TGTGCCAGCAGCGCGGGCCCCTACGAGCAGTACTTC. The whole variable domain, filled in from reference TRBV7-2 and TRBJ2-7, reads GAGVSQSPSNKVTEKGKDVELRCDPISGHTALYWYRQSLGQGLEFLIYFQGNSAPDKSGLPSDRFSAERTGGSVSTLTIQRTQQEDSAVYLCASSAGPYEQYFGPGTRLTVT.

On this clonotype: This is likely a read error, given that the CDR3 carries no conserved phenylalanine or tryptophan at its end. The gene calls are TRBV20-1 and TRBJ2-1; the D gene could be TRBD1 or TRBD2 (5 bases each). Germline values: CDR1 DFQATT, CDR2 SNEGSKA (reference sequence). V lost 3 bases to trimming and J lost 8 bases, with 26 bases between them. This CDR3 comprises 17 residues. As DNA, the CDR3 is TGCAGTGCTAGGAACTCTAGGTGGGAGTGGGAAGGGGATGAGCAGTTCTTG. Protein product: CSARNSRWEWEGDEQFL.

In its sample, this clonotype was seen many times. This rearrangement joins TRBV9 to TRBJ2-2, with D tentatively TRBD1 (5 bases). This CDR3 spans 15 amino acids. Per germline, CDR1 SGDLS and CDR2 YYNGEE. V was shortened by 0 bases and J by 5 bases, with 11 bases between the two germline ends. The CDR3 protein is CASSVAGKGTGELFF. DNA for the CDR3: TGTGCCAGCAGCGTAGCAGGGAAGGGGACCGGGGAGCTGTTTTTT.

This clonotype was seen repeatedly, ten times or more. The chain links TRBV7-6 to TRBJ2-7; 11 positions match TRBD1. Germline CDR1 reads SGHVS; CDR2 reads FNYEAQ. This CDR3 is 18 amino acids long. V shed 4 bases and J 0 bases; nucleotides not matched to a gene: 11. The CDR3 region is CASSSTPRTGGSSYEQYF. The CDR3 coding sequence is TGTGCCAGCAGCTCTACCCCTCGGACAGGGGGCAGCTCCTACGAGCAGTACTTC. The full variable domain, its missing parts supplied by reference TRBV7-6 and TRBJ2-7, is GAGVSQSPRYKVTKRGQDVALRCDPISGHVSLYWYRQALGQGPEFLTYFNYEAQQDKSGLPNDRFSAERPEGSISTLTIQRTEQRDSAMYRCASSSTPRTGGSSYEQYFGPGTRLTVT.

The sample holds a few counts of this clonotype. The V and J genes are TRBV7-2 and TRBJ1-5; D ambiguous. This CDR3 has 13 amino acids. The V end lost 5 bases, the J end lost 10 bases, and 15 bases lay between the germline ends. Germline CDR1 SGHTA, CDR2 FQGNSA. The CDR3 nucleotides are TGTGCCAGCAGCCCGCCGGGCCCTCACCCCCAGCATTTT. This translates into CASSPPGPHPQHF.

V gene TRBV28 combines with J gene TRBJ2-3, with TRBD1 matching 10 bases. The CDR3 spans 16 residues. Germline assignment: CDR1 MDHEN and CDR2 SYDVKM. V lost 4 bases to trimming and J lost 9 bases; unmatched junction nucleotides: 13. CDR3: CASSSSGTGASRTQYF. The CDR3 region has the DNA TGTGCCAGCAGTTCCTCCGGGACAGGGGCCAGTCGGACGCAGTATTTT.

CDR3 region: CASSPSVSKHTQYF. CDR3 bases: TGTGCCAGTAGTCCCTCGGTTTCGAAGCACACGCAGTATTTT. The chain links TRBV19 to TRBJ2-3; D call uncertain. The germline gives CDR1 LNHDA, CDR2 SQIVND (reference sequence). The germline V and J ends were trimmed by 5 bases and 9 bases, with 18 bases remaining between them. This CDR3 region has 14 residues.

This clonotype was seen repeatedly, ten times or more. This chain connects TRBV20-1 to TRBJ2-1, with TRBD2 identical over 11 bases. The CDR3 consists of 14 residues. Germline CDR1 is DFQATT and CDR2 is SNEGSKA (reference sequence). With V trimmed by 2 bases and J by 12 bases, 9 bases remained unmatched. The CDR3 reads CSARSGTSGPGQFF. The CDR3, as DNA: TGCAGTGCTAGATCCGGGACTAGCGGCCCGGGGCAGTTCTTC.

The rearrangement uses TRBV28 and TRBJ1-2, with TRBD1 matching over 7 bases. This CDR3 has 14 amino acids. Germline V gene data show CDR1 as MDHEN and CDR2 as SYDVKM. V lost 6 bases, J lost 2 bases, and 6 bases stayed unmatched. CDR3 residues: CASSPPDRNYGYTF. DNA for the CDR3: TGTGCCAGCAGCCCTCCGGACAGGAACTATGGCTACACCTTC.

V gene TRBV28 combines with J gene TRBJ1-4, with TRBD1 identical over 9 bases. The CDR3 is 14 amino acids. CDR1 MDHEN and CDR2 SYDVKM come from the germline V gene. After removal of 3 bases from V and 8 bases from J, the junction contained 4 bases not matched to a gene. CDR3 loop: CASSLPGTGEKLFF. CDR3 DNA: TGTGCCAGCAGTTTGCCCGGGACAGGGGAAAAACTGTTTTTT. The whole variable domain, remainder taken from reference TRBV28 and TRBJ1-4, is DVKVTQSSRYLVKRTGEKVFLECVQDMDHENMFWYRQDPGLGLRLIYFSYDVKMKEKGDIPEGYSVSREKKERFSLILESASTNQTSMYLCASSLPGTGEKLFFGSGTQLSVL.

The table lists this clonotype with a count of one. This may come from a read error, since a much larger clone is one base off. This chain links TRBV30 with TRBJ2-7, with TRBD1 matching 8 bases. Trimming cost V 1 base and J 7 bases; bases outside gene matches: 9. This CDR3 is 14 amino acids long. The germline gives CDR1 GTSNPN, CDR2 SVGIG (reference sequence). The CDR3, as DNA: TGTGCCTGGAGTGCCAGGACAGGGTGGTTGGAGCAGTACTTC. This encodes CAWSARTGWLEQYF.

This clonotype was detected many times. The rearrangement links TRBV3-1 to TRBJ2-5, with D unresolved. This CDR3 contains 16 residues. Germline values: CDR1 LGHDT, CDR2 YNNKEL (reference sequence). V was cut by 1 base and J by 0 bases, with 12 bases left in between. CDR3 loop: CASSQALGSDQETQYF. Written as DNA, the CDR3 is TGTGCCAGCAGCCAAGCCCTTGGCAGCGACCAAGAGACCCAGTACTTC.